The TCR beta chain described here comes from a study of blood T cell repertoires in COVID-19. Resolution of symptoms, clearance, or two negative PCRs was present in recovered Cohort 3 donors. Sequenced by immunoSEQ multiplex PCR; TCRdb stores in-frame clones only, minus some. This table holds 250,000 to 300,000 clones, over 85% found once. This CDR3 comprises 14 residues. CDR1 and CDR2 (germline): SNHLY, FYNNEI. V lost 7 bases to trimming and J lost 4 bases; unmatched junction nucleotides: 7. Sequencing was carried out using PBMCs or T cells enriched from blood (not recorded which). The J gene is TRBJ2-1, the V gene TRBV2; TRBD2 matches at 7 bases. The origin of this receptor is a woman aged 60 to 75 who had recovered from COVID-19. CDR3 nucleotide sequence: TGTGCCAGCACCCTAGCGGAACTATACAATGAGCAGTTCTTC. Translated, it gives CASTLAELYNEQFF.